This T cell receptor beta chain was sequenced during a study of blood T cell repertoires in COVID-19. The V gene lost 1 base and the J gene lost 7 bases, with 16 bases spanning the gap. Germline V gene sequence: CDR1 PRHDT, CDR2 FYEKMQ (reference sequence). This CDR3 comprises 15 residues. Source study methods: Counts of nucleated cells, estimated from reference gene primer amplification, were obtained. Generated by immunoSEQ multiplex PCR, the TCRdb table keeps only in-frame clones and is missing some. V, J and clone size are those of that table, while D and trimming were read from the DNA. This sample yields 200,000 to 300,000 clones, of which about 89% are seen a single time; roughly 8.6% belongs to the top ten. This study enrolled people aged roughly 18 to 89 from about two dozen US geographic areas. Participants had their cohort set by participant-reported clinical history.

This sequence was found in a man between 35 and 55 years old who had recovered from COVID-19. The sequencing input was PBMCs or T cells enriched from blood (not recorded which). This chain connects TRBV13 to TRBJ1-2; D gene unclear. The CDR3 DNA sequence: TGTGCCAGCAGCTTAGTATCGGGTGGTCCTGTTGGCTACACCTTC. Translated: CASSLVSGGPVGYTF.